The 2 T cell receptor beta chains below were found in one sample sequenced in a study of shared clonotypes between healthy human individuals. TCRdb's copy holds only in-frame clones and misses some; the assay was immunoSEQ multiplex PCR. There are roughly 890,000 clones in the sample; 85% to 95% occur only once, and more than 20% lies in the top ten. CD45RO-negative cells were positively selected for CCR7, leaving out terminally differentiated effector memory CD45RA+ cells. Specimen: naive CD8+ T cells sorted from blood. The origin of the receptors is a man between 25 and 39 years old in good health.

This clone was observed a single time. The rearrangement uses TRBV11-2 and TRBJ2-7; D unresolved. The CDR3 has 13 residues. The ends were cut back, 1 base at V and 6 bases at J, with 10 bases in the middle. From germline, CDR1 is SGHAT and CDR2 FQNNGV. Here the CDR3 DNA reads TGTGCCAGCAGCTTAGCCGTTTGGGGCGAGCAGTACTTC. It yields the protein CASSLAVWGEQYF.

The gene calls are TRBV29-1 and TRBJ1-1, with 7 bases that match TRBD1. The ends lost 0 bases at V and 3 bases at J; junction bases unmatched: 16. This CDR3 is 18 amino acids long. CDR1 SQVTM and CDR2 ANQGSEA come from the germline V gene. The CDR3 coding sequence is TGCAGCGTTGAAGACCCCGGGACAGCCCAACCGAAGGACACTGAAGCTTTCTTT. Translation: CSVEDPGTAQPKDTEAFF. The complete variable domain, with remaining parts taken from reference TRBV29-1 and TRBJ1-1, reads SAVISQKPSRDICQRGTSLTIQCQVDSQVTMMFWYRQQPGQSLTLIATANQGSEATYESGFVIDKFPISRPNLTFSTLTVSNMSPEDSSIYLCSVEDPGTAQPKDTEAFFGQGTRLTVV.